The T cell receptor beta chain under discussion was sequenced for a study of blood T cells in healthy people across ages. Germline-derived CDR1 and CDR2 are LGHNA and YSLEER. CDR3 length: 14 amino acids. After removal of 3 bases from V and 8 bases from J, the junction contained 7 bases not matched to a gene. The use of a sample-barcoded 5' primer and a J-beta primer mix characterized a second PCR of roughly 6 to 11 cycles. Carrying 12 random nucleotides, a template-switch adaptor labeled each individual cDNA molecule. MiXCR was run by TCRdb on the 5' RACE reads, yielding one entry per CDR3 protein. This sample has roughly 830,000 distinct CDR3 sequences, with 62% found just once.

This chain uses TRBV4-3 with TRBJ2-1, with TRBD2 identical over 7 bases. The sequencing sample was made of blood. The sequence derives from a man aged 25 to 45 in good health. CDR3 in DNA: TGCGCCAGCAGCCAGGGGGGGGAGATCGATGAGCAGTTCTTC. It translates to CASSQGGEIDEQFF.